This TCR beta chain is from a study of T-cell memory formation after mild COVID-19. Background on the study: Largely donor-specific TCR clusters were found. Study results and caveats: Day 15 to 85 contracting clones showed balanced CD4/CD8; later expanders leaned CD4+.

Using its own MiXCR run on the 5' RACE reads, TCRdb lists one record per CDR3 protein. The sample records roughly 450,000 distinct CDR3 sequences, about 20% being singletons. Trimming removed 4 bases from V and 6 bases from J; junction bases left unmatched: 11. This CDR3 region has 16 residues. Germline V lookup: CDR1 MGHDK, CDR2 SYGVNS. As regards this clonotype: What it binds is unknown.

The chain employs TRBV25-1 and TRBJ1-5; TRBD1 matches 8 bases. Sequenced: PBMCs or a T cell subset sorted from them (not recorded which). The source is an adult woman who had mild COVID-19 (a few samples of this study predate the infection). Cell type and time point are not known. CDR3 nucleotides: TGTGCCAGCAGTGGACAGGCATCCGGGACAGGTCAGCCCCAGCATTTT. Amino acid sequence: CASSGQASGTGQPQHF.